The entry that follows covers one T cell receptor beta chain sequence. Its target is unknown. The V gene lost 10 bases and the J gene lost 5 bases, with 15 bases spanning the gap. The CDR3 is made up of 14 amino acids. Germline V CDR1 and CDR2: SNHLY, FYNNEI. The PCR contained 60 Vbeta and 13 Jbeta primers. Authors' processing steps: In a later analysis, the count reached some 88 million unique TCR beta chains, with about 12 million shared. Method: immunoSEQ multiplex PCR; TCRdb's copy keeps in-frame clones and lacks some. That table gives V, J and clone size, and the DNA gave D and trimming. This table holds under 150,000 clones, approximately 80% found once. These data come from a study of cytomegalovirus exposure and HLA in healthy donors. Study conclusions and caveats: As was reported, the HLA-A and HLA-B alleles of most subjects were accurately predicted from TCR beta sequences.

This sequence was found in a boy between 2 and 10 years old in good health and CMV-seronegative. The specimen sequenced was PBMCs. The rearrangement uses TRBV2 and TRBJ2-6, with a possible D match to TRBD1 (6 bases). CDR3 residues: CANTGFTRANVLTF. For the CDR3, the DNA is TGTGCCAACACAGGGTTCACGAGGGCCAACGTCCTGACTTTC.